This T cell receptor (beta chain) was identified in a study of blood T cell repertoires in COVID-19. In the source study's methods: The authors estimated nucleated cell counts from reference gene primer amplification. Repertoires were generated with immunoSEQ multiplex PCR, while TCRdb's copy carries only in-frame clones and drops some. D and trimming were read from the DNA, whereas the V and J calls and clone size are those reported in that table. This repertoire shows about 250,000 clones, 70% to 90% found once; its top ten account for approximately 1.7%. The CDR3 consists of 15 residues. Germline loops: CDR1 SGHVS, CDR2 FQNEAQ. The J segment lost 5 bases and the V segment lost 1 base, leaving 6 bases of the junction unmatched.

The chain joins TRBV7-8 to TRBJ2-7, with 9 bases identical to TRBD2. This TCR was recovered from a middle-aged man who had recovered from COVID-19. The sample consisted of PBMCs or T cells enriched from blood (not recorded which). CDR3 loop: CASSLEASGADEQYF. CDR3 in DNA: TGTGCCAGCAGCTTAGAGGCTAGCGGGGCCGACGAGCAGTACTTC.